This T cell receptor (beta chain) emerged from a study of prognosis after radiotherapy for stage I lung cancer (dated by TCRdb to the early 2020s). Concerning the study at large: Between April 2018 and 2019, under 20 stage I NSCLC patients were enrolled in Nanjing, China. All patients were considered medically inoperable, owing to comorbidities in approximately 13 and refusal of surgery in about 7. This study profiled peripheral blood TCR beta repertoires from stage I NSCLC patients before and after stereotactic body radiotherapy and linked the repertoires to distant failure. On tumor histology, more than ten patients had adenocarcinoma and several had squamous cell carcinoma. Image-guided IMRT or VMAT was used to deliver SBRT in 3 to 5 fractions at a biologically effective dose of at least 100 Gy. There were approximately 15 patients with newly diagnosed primary stage I lung tumors and about five patients with oligometastatic NSCLC after surgical resection of the primary tumor. The study took one blood sample before SBRT and one after SBRT from each of 20 or so patients and sequenced all 40 or so samples. Ages in the cohort of roughly 13 men and 6 women ranged from roughly 53 to 84 years, with a median of 74. About 20% of the 19 patients developed distant metastases after SBRT, at a median of roughly seven months; the other 15 showed no significant progression. Concurrent therapy was not administered to any patient alongside SBRT.

Overall study results and their limits: All reported P values were unadjusted for multiple comparisons. Tumor specificity of expanded TCR clones was not determined. The small cohort and short follow-up limited the study, so independent validation of the findings is needed. Differences by metastasis status were reportedly seen in TRBV and TRBJ usage frequencies, involving two V genes at baseline and, after SBRT, nine V genes and two J genes. Post-SBRT Shannon entropy and its change from baseline were lower in patients who developed distant metastases; baseline Shannon entropy was not associated with metastases. After SBRT, the count of unique TCR clones dropped from a median of roughly 9,700 beforehand to roughly 6,800 afterward (Wilcoxon paired P=0.011).

Deletion took 5 bases off V and 4 bases off J, with a span of 5 bases between the germline ends. Taken from cysteine to phenylalanine, the CDR3 has 11 residues. The DNA shown is the 33-base CDR3, in frame from base 1. The TCR beta CDR3 region was amplified from genomic DNA by two rounds of multiplex PCR. The first PCR round used primers specific to each TRBV and TRBJ gene, with sequences filed in Chinese patent CN105087789A. Universal primers were used in the second PCR round. The Roche High Pure PCR Template Preparation Kit was used to extract genomic DNA from frozen PBMCs. An Illumina HiSeq 3000 was used to sequence the libraries paired-end with 151 bp reads. The paper's data handling went like this. CutAdapt was used to discard raw reads that did not contain the multiplex PCR primer sequences. High-quality paired reads were merged into contigs with PEAR. By aligning each contig to reference sequences, MiXCR assigned the TRB V, D and J gene segments to that contig. To remove sequencing errors, CDR3 sequences were clustered according to base quality and sequence similarity. Shannon entropy normalized by the natural log of productive TCR sequence number was used as the measure of diversity. To get clonality, Shannon entropy was divided by the natural log of the number of unique clonotypes, and that result was subtracted from one. Using the Youden index from ROC curves, the researchers picked the repertoire-metric cut-offs for progression-free survival, and all analyses were carried out in R 3.5.3. TCRdb reran the public reads through fastp at Q25 and MiXCR, keeping productive beta chains. Entries that share a CDR3 protein sequence are merged under the most common genes and DNA. The V and J calls were determined by TCRdb, not by the authors. This sample gives more than 9,500 distinct CDR3 sequences in total; around 40% of them show up just once. The ten largest clones add up to about 53% of the sample.

The sample holds many counts of this clonotype. It has no known antigen specificity. Per-base quality was not reported, and no clone a single base away is much larger than it. All patients had node-negative disease on CT and PET/CT, and none had a history of other malignancies or had previously received chemotherapy or radiotherapy. Roughly 6 milliliters of peripheral venous blood were drawn into EDTA tubes at each of two time points. PBMCs were isolated by Ficoll-Paque Plus density-gradient centrifugation. Right after collection, samples were placed at -80 degrees C and kept there until analysis. The material sequenced was PBMCs, taken before or after stereotactic body radiation therapy (not recorded which). The sequence joins TRBV12-3 or TRBV12-4 to TRBJ2-5; no confident D gene assignment can be made. This receptor was identified in a donor over 45 with non-small cell lung cancer. The CDR3 protein is CASSRLETQYF. Read as DNA, the sequence is TGTGCCAGCAGTCGTCTAGAGACCCAGTACTTC.